The T cell receptor (beta chain) under discussion was sequenced for a study of T cells after yellow fever vaccination. This clonotype has more than one count but fewer than ten. Each CDR3 protein is one row after TCRdb ran MiXCR on the 5' RACE reads. The profile shows hundreds of thousands of distinct CDR3 sequences, over 9% of them singletons. Germline trimming cut 5 bases from V and 6 bases from J; bases unmatched to any gene: 6. The germline CDR1 and CDR2 sequences are MNHEY and SVGAGI. This CDR3 has 15 amino acids. This sequence originates from a man aged 30-40 years who received the YFV17D yellow fever vaccine. This chain connects TRBV6-5 to TRBJ2-5, with 13 nucleotides matching TRBD2. The sequences come from PBMCs, collected on the day of the yellow fever booster vaccination. CDR3 region: CASSNRTSGRKTQYF. CDR3 nucleotide sequence: TGTGCCAGCAGTAACCGGACTAGCGGGAGAAAGACCCAGTACTTC.